This T cell receptor beta chain was identified in a study of cytomegalovirus exposure and HLA in healthy donors. Study outcomes and limitations: While the bulk of TCR sequences proved rare, some public TCRs turned up in many donors.

In germline, CDR1 is LNHNV, CDR2 YYDKDF (reference sequence). The V end was cut by 1 base, the J end by 0 bases, with 10 bases between. The CDR3 length is 15 residues. PCR primers comprised 60 Vbeta and 13 Jbeta primers. The method was immunoSEQ multiplex PCR; TCRdb's version includes in-frame clones alone and lacks a portion of them. The profile shows about 120,000 clones, more than 60% of them singletons. This clone was observed a handful of times. Its antigen is not identified. Material: PBMCs. The chain joins TRBV15 to TRBJ2-7; no definite D call. This sequence was found in a man aged 35-49 years in good health and CMV-seropositive. The CDR3 nucleotides read TGTGCCACCAGCAGAGTCCAACAGAGCTCCTACGAGCAGTACTTC. Encoded protein: CATSRVQQSSYEQYF. The whole variable domain, remainder taken from reference TRBV15 and TRBJ2-7, is DAMVIQNPRYQVTQFGKPVTLSCSQTLNHNVMYWYQQKSSQAPKLLFHYYDKDFNNEADTPDNFQSRRPNTSFCFLDIRSPGLGDTAMYLCATSRVQQSSYEQYFGPGTRLTVT.